The 13 T cell receptor beta chains below were found in one sample sequenced in a study of blood T cell repertoires in COVID-19. Using immunoSEQ multiplex PCR, the repertoire was profiled, and TCRdb retains in-frame clones only, with some absent. The data hold hundreds of thousands of clones, with 87% observed a single time. Sequencing used PBMCs or T cells enriched from blood (not recorded which). Receptor source: a middle-aged man in a cohort exposed to, infected with or recovered from COVID-19 (not recorded which).

J is TRBJ2-1 and V is TRBV15; 14 nucleotides line up with TRBD2. The CDR3 length is 17 residues. The trim removed 3 bases at V and 9 bases at J, leaving 10 bases unmatched. The germline gives CDR1 LNHNV, CDR2 YYDKDF (reference sequence). Here the CDR3 DNA reads TGTGCCACCAGCAGTCTACCGGGACTAGCGGGAGAGGGTGAGCAGTTCTTC. It is translated as CATSSLPGLAGEGEQFF.

The CDR3 nucleotides read TGTGCCAGCAGCGTAGAATCGGAACGAGCGGGGAACACAGATACGCAGTATTTT. It codes for CASSVESERAGNTDTQYF. The chain recombines TRBV9 with TRBJ2-3; 7 bases are shared with TRBD2. CDR3 size: 18 residues. Germline CDR1 is SGDLS and CDR2 is YYNGEE. Unmatched junction bases numbered 12, after V lost 0 bases and J lost 2 bases.

This chain joins TRBV6-5 and TRBJ1-2, with a weak D call TRBD1 (5 bases). Germline CDR1 and CDR2: MNHEY and SVGAGI. Trimming shortened V by 8 bases and J by 6 bases, and 13 bases separated the two germline ends. CDR3 size: 12 residues. The CDR3 loop is CASGGIVDGYTF. Written as DNA, the CDR3 is TGTGCCAGCGGGGGGATTGTAGATGGCTACACCTTC.

V and J are TRBV30 and TRBJ1-1; D is unresolved. CDR1 and CDR2 (germline): GTSNPN, SVGIG (reference sequence). Trimming stripped 2 bases from V and 0 bases from J, with 7 bases between. The length of the CDR3 is 13 residues. The CDR3: CAWSFGVNTEAFF. The CDR3 DNA follows: TGTGCCTGGAGTTTCGGGGTGAACACTGAAGCTTTCTTT.

This clone has more than one count but fewer than ten. The chain joins TRBV19 to TRBJ2-2; 7 bases are shared with TRBD1. The CDR3 is 16 residues long. Germline trimming cut 5 bases from V and 1 base from J; bases unmatched to any gene: 7. The germline V gene encodes CDR1 LNHDA and CDR2 SQIVND (reference sequence). CDR3 in DNA: TGTGCCAGTAGTGAAACAGGGGCTCAGAACACCGGGGAGCTGTTTTTT. It yields the protein CASSETGAQNTGELFF.

V usage is TRBV9 and J usage is TRBJ2-1; the match to TRBD2 covers 8 bases. Trimming cost V 7 bases and J 0 bases; bases outside gene matches: 6. CDR3 size: 15 residues. Looked up from germline, CDR1 is SGDLS and CDR2 is YYNGEE. CDR3 region: CASGTSGSSYNEQFF. CDR3 in DNA: TGTGCCAGCGGAACTAGCGGTAGCTCCTACAATGAGCAGTTCTTC.

V gene TRBV10-3 combines with J gene TRBJ2-7, with D tentatively TRBD2 (5 bases). V lost 2 bases to trimming and J lost 2 bases, with 13 bases between them. Germline assignment: CDR1 ENHRY and CDR2 SYGVKD. CDR3 length: 15 residues. CDR3 residues: CAISEMNAGAYEQYF. The CDR3 coding sequence is TGTGCCATCAGTGAGATGAATGCGGGCGCCTACGAGCAGTACTTC.

The genes are TRBV11-2 and TRBJ2-3, with D possibly being TRBD1 (6 bases). This CDR3 is built from 14 residues. In germline, CDR1 is SGHAT, CDR2 FQNNGV. V was clipped by 5 bases and J by 8 bases, with 17 bases between them. The DNA of the CDR3 is TGTGCCAGCAGCCGGTCCCGGGACATTGTTACGCAGTATTTT. This codes for CASSRSRDIVTQYF.

This clone was seen only a few times. This sequence joins TRBV14 and TRBJ1-2, with D perhaps TRBD1 (6 bases). The V gene's germline CDR1 is SGHDN and CDR2 FVKESK. Trimming removed 5 bases from V and 7 bases from J, with 14 bases in between. This CDR3 is built from 13 residues. The CDR3 sequence: CASSADRFLGYTF. DNA for the CDR3: TGTGCCAGCAGCGCCGACAGGTTTCTTGGCTACACCTTC. The variable domain in full, completed from reference TRBV14 and TRBJ1-2, reads EAGVTQFPSHSVIEKGQTVTLRCDPISGHDNLYWYRRVMGKEIKFLLHFVKESKQDESGMPNNRFLAERTGGTYSTLKVQPAELEDSGVYFCASSADRFLGYTFGSGTRLTVV.

This chain connects TRBV27 to TRBJ1-6; TRBD1 matches at 8 bases. The germline V gene has CDR1 MNHEY and CDR2 SMNVEV (reference sequence). The CDR3 loop spans 15 amino acids. With 3 bases clipped from V and 10 bases from J, the junction kept 8 bases outside the gene matches. CDR3 protein: CASSFLSTGESPLHF. CDR3 coding DNA: TGTGCCAGCAGTTTTTTATCGACAGGGGAATCACCCCTCCACTTT.

V and J are TRBV30 and TRBJ2-1; 8 bases are shared with TRBD2. The junction had 2 bases not matched to a gene; V was cut back by 4 bases and J by 0 bases. Germline values: CDR1 GTSNPN, CDR2 SVGIG (reference sequence). CDR3 length equals 14 residues. The CDR3 here is CAWKAGDSYNEQFF. The CDR3 DNA follows: TGTGCCTGGAAAGCGGGAGACTCCTACAATGAGCAGTTCTTC.

The genes are TRBV14 and TRBJ1-2, with D tentatively TRBD1 (6 bases). V lost 1 base to trimming and J lost 8 bases, with 14 bases between them. Germline V gene sequence: CDR1 SGHDN, CDR2 FVKESK. This CDR3 spans 14 amino acids. The DNA for the CDR3 is TGTGCCAGCAGCCAAGGTTCAGGGGTGGGCGGCTACACCTTC. Translating gives CASSQGSGVGGYTF.

This chain links TRBV4-1 with TRBJ2-3, with 10 bases that match TRBD1. V gave up 1 base and J gave up 3 bases; unmatched junction bases: 1. The CDR3 runs to 15 residues. The germline V gene encodes CDR1 MGHRA and CDR2 YSYEKL. Here the CDR3 DNA reads TGCGCCAGCAGCCAAGGGGGACAGGGGACAGATACGCAGTATTTT. Residues: CASSQGGQGTDTQYF.